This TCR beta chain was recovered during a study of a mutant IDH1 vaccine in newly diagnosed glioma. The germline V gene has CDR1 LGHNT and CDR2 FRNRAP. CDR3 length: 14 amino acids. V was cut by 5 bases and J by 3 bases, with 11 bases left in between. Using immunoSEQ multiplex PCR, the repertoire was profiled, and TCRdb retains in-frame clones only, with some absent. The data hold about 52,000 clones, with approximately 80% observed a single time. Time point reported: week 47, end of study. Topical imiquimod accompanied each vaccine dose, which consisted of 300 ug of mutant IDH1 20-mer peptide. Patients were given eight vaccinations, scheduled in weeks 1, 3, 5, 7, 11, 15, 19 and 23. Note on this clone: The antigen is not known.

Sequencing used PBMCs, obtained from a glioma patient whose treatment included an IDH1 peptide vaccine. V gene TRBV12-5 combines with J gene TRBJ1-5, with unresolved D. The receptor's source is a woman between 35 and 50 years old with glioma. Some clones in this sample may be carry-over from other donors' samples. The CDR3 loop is CASGLTSNNQPQHF. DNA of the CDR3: TGTGCTAGTGGTCTCACAAGTAACAATCAGCCCCAGCATTTT.